The next 3 T cell receptor beta chains were all read from a single sample in a study of T cell changes during pregnancy in multiple sclerosis. Sequenced by immunoSEQ multiplex PCR; TCRdb stores in-frame clones only, minus some. Of over 90,000 clones in the sample, around nine tenths were seen once. Here the sequenced sample was peripheral blood, taken after pregnancy. The origin of the receptors is a female donor with multiple sclerosis, enrolled in a pregnancy study.

This chain links TRBV7-9 with TRBJ1-1, with D maybe TRBD1 (6 bases). The CDR3 has 14 amino acids. The V gene lost 4 bases and the J gene lost 7 bases, with 16 bases spanning the gap. In germline, CDR1 is SEHNR, CDR2 FQNEAQ (reference sequence). The CDR3 reads CASSSIRGGIEAFF. Here the CDR3 DNA reads TGTGCCAGCAGCTCGATAAGGGGGGGGATTGAAGCTTTCTTT.

V usage is TRBV28 and J usage is TRBJ2-1; 8 nucleotides align to TRBD2. The CDR3 is made up of 17 amino acids. Trimming at V came to 6 bases and at J to 7 bases, leaving 17 bases not matched to a gene. From germline, CDR1 is MDHEN and CDR2 SYDVKM. The CDR3 bases are TGTGCCAGCAGACCACTAGCGGTGCGAGGGCGTGCGAATGAGCAGTTCTTC. This sequence encodes CASRPLAVRGRANEQFF.

The chain employs TRBV7-6 and TRBJ2-7; TRBD2 matches at 9 bases. With V trimmed by 1 base and J by 3 bases, 10 bases remained unmatched. Germline V gene lookup returns CDR1 SGHVS and CDR2 FNYEAQ. There are 17 residues in the CDR3. The chain's CDR3 is CASSLEVSAGGGYEQYF. In DNA form, the CDR3 reads TGTGCCAGCAGCTTAGAGGTTTCAGCGGGAGGCGGCTACGAGCAGTACTTC.